This note documents a single T cell receptor (beta chain) sequence. In the authors' workflow: Quantification of nucleated cells was approximated via reference gene primer amplification. The data were produced by immunoSEQ multiplex PCR, yet TCRdb's version contains in-frame clones alone and is incomplete. That table is the source of V, J and clone size, and D and trimming were worked out from the DNA. The table lists a few hundred thousand clones, approximately 90% of them singletons. Residents of about two dozen US areas, aged about 18 to 95 years, made up the participants. Clinical history as reported by participants underpinned cohort assignment. The CDR3 loop spans 13 amino acids. V was trimmed by 1 base and J by 4 bases, leaving 7 bases between them. Germline-derived CDR1 and CDR2 are SGHVS and FQNEAQ. This sample was included in a study of blood T cell repertoires in COVID-19. In the study overall: Samples representing acute and convalescent COVID-19 were sourced from the United States, Italy and Spain.

The chain links TRBV7-8 to TRBJ1-2; D is possibly TRBD1 (5 bases). Sequences were obtained from PBMCs or T cells enriched from blood (not recorded which). The receptor was isolated from a man between 18 and 35 years old with acute COVID-19. CDR3 in amino acids: CASSLVGAYGYTF. In DNA, the CDR3 is TGTGCCAGCAGCTTAGTAGGGGCCTATGGCTACACCTTC.